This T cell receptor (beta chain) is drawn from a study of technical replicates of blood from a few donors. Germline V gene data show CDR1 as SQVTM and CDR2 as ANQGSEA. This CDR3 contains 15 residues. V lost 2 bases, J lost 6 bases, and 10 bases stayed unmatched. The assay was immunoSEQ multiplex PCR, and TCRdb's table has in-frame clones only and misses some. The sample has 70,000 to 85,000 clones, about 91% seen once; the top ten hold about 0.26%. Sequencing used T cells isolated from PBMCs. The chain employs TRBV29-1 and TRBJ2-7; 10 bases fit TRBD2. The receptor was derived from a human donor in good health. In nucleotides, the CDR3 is TGCAGCGTTGAACTAGCGGGAGCGGTGCTCGGCGAGCAGTACTTC. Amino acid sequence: CSVELAGAVLGEQYF.